Below, 13 T cell receptor beta chains from the same sample are listed, as sequenced in a study of blood T cell repertoires in COVID-19. Using immunoSEQ multiplex PCR, the repertoire was profiled, and TCRdb retains in-frame clones only, with some absent. This table has roughly 300,000 clones, 83% appearing once. The source material was peripheral blood. These receptors came from a woman in her forties or fifties who had recovered from COVID-19.

V usage is TRBV28 and J usage is TRBJ1-5, with TRBD1 as a possible D gene (6 bases). Germline loops: CDR1 MDHEN, CDR2 SYDVKM. CDR3 length: 17 residues. Trimming left V 3 bases short and J 6 bases short, with 21 bases between. Here the CDR3 reads CASSFPLGEGRGQPQHF. The CDR3 DNA reads as TGTGCCAGCAGTTTCCCCCTGGGAGAGGGCAGGGGTCAGCCCCAGCATTTT.

With regard to this clone: Other DNA sequences in this sample translate to the same CDR3. The chain carries TRBV11-2 and TRBJ1-2; TRBD1 matches at 7 bases. Germline-derived CDR1 and CDR2 are SGHAT and FQNNGV. CDR3 length: 11 amino acids. Trimming removed 3 bases from V and 8 bases from J; junction bases left unmatched: 0. CDR3 in DNA: TGTGCCAGCAGCTTCAGGGGGGGCTACACCTTC. The encoded protein is CASSFRGGYTF.

This clone was seen ten or more times. The V call is TRBV27, the J call TRBJ2-7, with D possibly TRBD1 on 6 matching bases. The V and J ends lost 5 bases and 1 base respectively, with 9 bases between them. There are 13 residues in the CDR3. Germline V gene lookup returns CDR1 MNHEY and CDR2 SMNVEV (reference sequence). CDR3 nucleotide sequence: TGTGCCAGCAGTACAGACAGGTCCTACGAGCAGTACTTC. This codes for CASSTDRSYEQYF.

The chain uses TRBV9 and TRBJ2-1, with 8 bases matching TRBD1. The CDR3 is made up of 14 amino acids. In germline, CDR1 is SGDLS, CDR2 YYNGEE. The V and J ends lost 4 bases and 15 bases, in that order; junction bases with no gene match: 15. The CDR3 here is CASSPRQGTLFLFF. DNA of the CDR3: TGTGCCAGCAGCCCCAGACAGGGGACCCTGTTTCTGTTCTTC.

The chain recombines TRBV29-1 with TRBJ1-3; perhaps TRBD1 as D (5 bases). V was shortened by 6 bases and J by 2 bases, with 8 bases between the two germline ends. Germline V gives CDR1 SQVTM, CDR2 ANQGSEA. This CDR3 has 12 amino acids. The CDR3 nucleotides are TGCAGCGTGGGGGGACCTGGAAACACCATATATTTT. It codes for CSVGGPGNTIYF.

The chain employs TRBV24-1 and TRBJ2-2, with 7 bases aligning to TRBD1. Germline-derived CDR1 and CDR2 are KGHDR and SFDVKD. Trimming at V came to 4 bases and at J to 7 bases, leaving 5 bases not matched to a gene. The CDR3 totals 14 residues. This CDR3 is CATSDPTGIGELFF. The CDR3 nucleotides read TGTGCCACCAGTGACCCGACAGGGATCGGGGAGCTGTTTTTT.

This clone was picked up one time. V and J are TRBV29-1 and TRBJ2-1; 10 bases map to TRBD2. V trimming: 6 bases; J trimming: 7 bases; junction bases outside the gene matches: 9. The germline V gene encodes CDR1 SQVTM and CDR2 ANQGSEA. The CDR3 is 14 residues long. CDR3 loop: CSVIPGLAQNEQFF. For the CDR3, the DNA is TGCAGCGTAATACCGGGACTAGCGCAAAATGAGCAGTTCTTC.

The genes are TRBV6-1 and TRBJ1-2; 10 nucleotides match TRBD1. Germline V gene lookup returns CDR1 MNHNS and CDR2 SASEGT. With V trimmed by 0 bases and J by 6 bases, 10 bases remained unmatched. The CDR3 loop spans 17 amino acids. For the CDR3, the DNA is TGTGCCAGCAGTGAAGCGGGACAGGGGTCTTACGGGCATGGCTACACCTTC. It yields the protein CASSEAGQGSYGHGYTF.

J is TRBJ1-6 and V is TRBV25-1; 11 bases map to TRBD1. V trimming: 0 bases; J trimming: 7 bases; junction bases outside the gene matches: 2. CDR1 is MGHDK, CDR2 SYGVNS, per germline. CDR3 length: 16 amino acids. DNA of the CDR3: TGTGCCAGCAGTGAATATCGGGACAGGGGGAATTCACCCCTCCACTTT. It encodes CASSEYRDRGNSPLHF.

This chain joins TRBV7-2 and TRBJ2-7; 11 bases are shared with TRBD1. CDR3 length equals 16 residues. CDR1 SGHTA and CDR2 FQGNSA come from the germline V gene. V trimming: 5 bases; J trimming: 6 bases; junction bases outside the gene matches: 12. The CDR3: CASSPRDRGVGSEQYF. The CDR3 coding sequence is TGTGCCAGCAGCCCTCGGGACAGGGGGGTGGGAAGCGAGCAGTACTTC.

This clone was recorded once. The same CDR3 can be traced to other DNA sequences in this sample. CDR3 bases: TGCGCCAGCAGCTTGGGCGACAGCTCCTACGAGCAGTACTTC. Translation gives CASSLGDSSYEQYF. The V call is TRBV5-1, the J call TRBJ2-7; a possible D gene is TRBD1 (5 bases). The V and J ends lost 0 bases and 0 bases respectively, with 7 bases between them. The germline gives CDR1 SGHRS, CDR2 YFSETQ. The CDR3 is 14 amino acids.

The rearrangement joins TRBV9 to TRBJ2-1; the match to TRBD2 covers 8 bases. Per germline, CDR1 SGDLS and CDR2 YYNGEE. J was trimmed by 2 bases and V by 4 bases; bases with no gene match: 5. The CDR3 contains 15 residues. The CDR3 region has the DNA TGTGCCAGCAGCCCCACTAGCGGAACCTACAATGAGCAGTTCTTC. It translates to CASSPTSGTYNEQFF.

This clone was recorded only once. Here the CDR3 reads CASSSPTGGSGELFF. CDR3 sequence (DNA): TGTGCCAGCAGCTCCCCTACTGGGGGGTCCGGGGAGCTGTTTTTT. The J gene is TRBJ2-2, the V gene TRBV28, with a weak D call TRBD2 (6 bases). Per the germline V gene, CDR1 is MDHEN and CDR2 is SYDVKM. This CDR3 comprises 15 residues. V lost 6 bases to trimming and J lost 6 bases, with 17 bases between them.